Each of the 11 T cell receptor beta chains below was sequenced from the same sample in a study of tumor and adjacent non-tumor tissue in lung cancer. RNA was extracted from bulk tissue without any cell sorting. Distant lung tissue was collected more than 3 cm away from the tumor edge. A modified ARM-PCR protocol with three rounds of nested PCR amplified TCRbeta. One entry per CDR3 protein results from TCRdb running MiXCR on the multiplex PCR reads. The sample includes fewer than 100,000 distinct CDR3 sequences, approximately 78% of them seen just once. The sequencing input was distant non-tumor lung tissue. The receptor set was obtained from a man aged 60 to 75 with non-small cell lung cancer.

This clonotype was observed a few times. A much larger clone sits a single nucleotide away, making a read error possible. The V gene is TRBV6-1, the J gene TRBJ1-4; maybe TRBD1 (6 bases). Germline V CDR1 and CDR2: MNHNS, SASEGT. The CDR3 totals 13 residues. V shed 5 bases and J shed 5 bases, with 9 bases lying between them. The CDR3, as DNA: TGTGCCAGCAGTCGGGACAACAATGAAAAACTGTTTTTT. Encoded protein: CASSRDNNEKLFF.

This clonotype was detected only once. Its ends do not fully match the called genes, so a read error is possible. The genes are TRBV29-1 and TRBJ2-7; 8 positions agree with TRBD2. CDR3 length: 13 residues. Germline CDR1 reads SQVTM; CDR2 reads ANQGSEA. CDR3 bases: TGCAGCGTTGAAGTTCGGGAGGGATACGAGCGGTACTTC. Translation gives CSVEVREGYERYF.

Concerning this clonotype: Germline and junction disagree at one end, which may indicate a read error. The V gene is TRBV6-5, the J gene TRBJ1-2; D perhaps matches TRBD1 (5 bases). The CDR3 has 14 residues. Germline V gene sequence: CDR1 MNHEY, CDR2 SVGAGI. CDR3 sequence (DNA): TGTGGCAGCAGTTACTCAAGAGGGACCTATGGCTACACCTTC. Translation gives CGSSYSRGTYGYTF.

Remarks on this clonotype: Given a much more abundant clone one base away, this may be a read error. The chain employs TRBV20-1 and TRBJ2-3; 9 bases agree with TRBD2. CDR3 length: 14 amino acids. The germline gives CDR1 DFQATT, CDR2 SNEGSKA (reference sequence). This chain's CDR3 is CNAKRTSDTDTQYF. DNA of the CDR3: TGCAATGCTAAGCGGACTAGCGACACAGATACGCAGTATTTT.

The V call is TRBV5-4, the J call TRBJ2-6; D unresolved. V was trimmed by 0 bases and J by 0 bases, leaving 10 bases between them. The germline CDR1 and CDR2 sequences are SGHNT and YYREEE (reference sequence). The CDR3 runs 17 residues. CDR3 amino acids: CASSLDMALSGANVLTF. CDR3 nucleotides: TGTGCCAGCAGCTTGGACATGGCGCTCTCTGGGGCCAACGTCCTGACTTTC.

This clonotype was counted between two and nine times. A much larger clone is a single base away; this may be a read error. The chain is built from TRBV4-2 and TRBJ2-5; 7 bases are shared with TRBD2. The CDR3 extends over 15 amino acids. Germline CDR1 LGHNA, CDR2 YNFKEQ. Here the CDR3 DNA reads TGTGCCAACAGCCAAGAGGGAGGGCCTCAAGAGACCCAGTACTTC. Its protein product is CANSQEGGPQETQYF.

With regard to this clonotype: No DNA is shown, since the ends of the CDR3 on it are uncertain; the CDR3 is the one TCRdb lists. V is TRBV20-1 and J is TRBJ1-2. The germline V gene has CDR1 DFQATT and CDR2 SNEGSKA (reference sequence). The CDR3 is made up of 13 amino acids, end residues included. CDR3 amino acids: CSVAPGTTDDYTF.

This clonotype was found once. A clone one base away is much larger, so this may be a read error. The rearrangement uses TRBV30 and TRBJ2-1; D might be TRBD2 (6 bases). Germline CDR1 is GTSNPN and CDR2 is SVGIG (reference sequence). CDR3 length equals 14 residues. The CDR3 DNA reads as TGTCCCTGGGAACGGGGTAGCGGTTACAATGAGCAGTTCTTC. It yields the protein CPWERGSGYNEQFF. Supplemented by reference TRBV30 and TRBJ2-1, the full variable domain reads SQTIHQWPATLVQPVGSPLSLECTVEGTSNPNLYWYRQAAGRGLQLLFYSVGIGQISSEVPQNLSASRPQDRQFILSSKKLLLSDSGFYLCPWERGSGYNEQFFGPGTRLTVL.

Judged by abundance, this clonotype is medium-sized (0.01 to 0.1%). The rearrangement uses TRBV20-1 and TRBJ1-2; 9 positions match TRBD1. The ends lost 6 bases at V and 2 bases at J; junction bases unmatched: 7. CDR3 length equals 14 residues. CDR1 and CDR2 (germline): DFQATT, SNEGSKA (reference sequence). CDR3 sequence reads: CSAQGQGRNYGYTF. The CDR3 DNA is TGCAGTGCCCAGGGACAGGGAAGAAACTATGGCTACACCTTC.

A single count supports this clonotype. The J gene is TRBJ2-7, the V gene TRBV6-6; D call uncertain. Deletions cut 9 bases from V and 7 bases from J, with 16 bases between. The germline gives CDR1 MNHNY, CDR2 SVGAGI (reference sequence). The CDR3 covers 12 residues. The CDR3 region has the DNA TGTGCCAGTACTTACACCTTCGGGGAGCAGTACTTC. This gives the protein CASTYTFGEQYF.

This chain uses TRBV4-1 with TRBJ1-2, with 9 bases that match TRBD1. CDR1 and CDR2 (germline): MGHRA, YSYEKL. Trimming took 6 bases from V and 11 from J; bases not matched to a gene: 19. The CDR3 consists of 16 residues. For the CDR3, the DNA is TGCGCCAGCAGACTAAGTACAGGGGGCAGTGTCTATTGTTACACCTTC. This sequence encodes CASRLSTGGSVYCYTF.